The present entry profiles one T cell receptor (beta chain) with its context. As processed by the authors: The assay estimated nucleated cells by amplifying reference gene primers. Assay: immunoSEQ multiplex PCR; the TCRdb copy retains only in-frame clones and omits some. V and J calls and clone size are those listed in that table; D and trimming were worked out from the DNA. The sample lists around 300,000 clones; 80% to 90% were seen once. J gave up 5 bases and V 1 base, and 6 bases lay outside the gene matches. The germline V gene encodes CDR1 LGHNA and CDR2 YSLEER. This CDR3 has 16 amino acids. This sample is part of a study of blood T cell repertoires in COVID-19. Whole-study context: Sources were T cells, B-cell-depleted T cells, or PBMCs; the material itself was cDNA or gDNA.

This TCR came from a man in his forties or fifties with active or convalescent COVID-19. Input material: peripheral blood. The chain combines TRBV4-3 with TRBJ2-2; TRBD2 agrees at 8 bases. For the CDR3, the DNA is TGCGCCAGCAGCCAAGTCTTAGCGGGGCTAACCGGGGAGCTGTTTTTT. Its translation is CASSQVLAGLTGELFF.